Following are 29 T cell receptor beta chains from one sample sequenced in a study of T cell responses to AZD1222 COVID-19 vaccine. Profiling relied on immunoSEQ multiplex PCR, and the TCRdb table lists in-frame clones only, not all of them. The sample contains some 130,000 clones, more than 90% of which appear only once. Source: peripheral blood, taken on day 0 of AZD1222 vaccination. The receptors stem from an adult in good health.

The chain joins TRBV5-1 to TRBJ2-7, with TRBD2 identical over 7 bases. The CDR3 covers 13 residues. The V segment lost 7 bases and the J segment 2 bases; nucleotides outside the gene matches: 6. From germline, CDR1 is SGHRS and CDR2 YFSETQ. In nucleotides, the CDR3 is TGCGCCAGCGGCGGGACTACTACCTACGAGCAGTACTTC. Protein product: CASGGTTTYEQYF.

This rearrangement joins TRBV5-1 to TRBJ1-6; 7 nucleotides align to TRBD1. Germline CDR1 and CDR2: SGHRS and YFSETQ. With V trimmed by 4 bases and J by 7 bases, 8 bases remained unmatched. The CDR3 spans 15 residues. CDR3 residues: CASSLDRVGNSPLHF. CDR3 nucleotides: TGCGCCAGCAGCCTCGACAGGGTTGGGAATTCACCCCTCCACTTT.

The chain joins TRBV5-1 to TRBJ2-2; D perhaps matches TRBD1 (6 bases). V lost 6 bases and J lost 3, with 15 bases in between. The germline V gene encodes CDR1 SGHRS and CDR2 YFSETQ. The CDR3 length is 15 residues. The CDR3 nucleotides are TGCGCCAGCAACATCAACCACAGGGACACCGGGGAGCTGTTTTTT. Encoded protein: CASNINHRDTGELFF.

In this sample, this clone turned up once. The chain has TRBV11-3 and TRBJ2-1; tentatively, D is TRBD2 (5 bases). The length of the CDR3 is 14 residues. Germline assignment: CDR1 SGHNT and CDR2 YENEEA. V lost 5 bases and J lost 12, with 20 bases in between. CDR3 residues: CASSPSSTSIRQFF. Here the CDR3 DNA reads TGTGCCAGCAGCCCCTCTAGCACTTCAATTCGGCAGTTCTTC. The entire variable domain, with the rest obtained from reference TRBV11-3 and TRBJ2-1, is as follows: EAGVVQSPRYKIIEKKQPVAFWCNPISGHNTLYWYLQNLGQGPELLIRYENEEAVDDSQLPKDRFSAERLKGVDSTLKIQPAELGDSAVYLCASSPSSTSIRQFFGPGTRLTVL.

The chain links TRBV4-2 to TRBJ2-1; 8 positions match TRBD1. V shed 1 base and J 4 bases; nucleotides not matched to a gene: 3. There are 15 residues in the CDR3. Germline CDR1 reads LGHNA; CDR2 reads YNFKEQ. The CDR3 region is CASSQGTGNYNEQFF. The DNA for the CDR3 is TGTGCCAGCAGCCAAGGGACAGGGAATTACAATGAGCAGTTCTTC.

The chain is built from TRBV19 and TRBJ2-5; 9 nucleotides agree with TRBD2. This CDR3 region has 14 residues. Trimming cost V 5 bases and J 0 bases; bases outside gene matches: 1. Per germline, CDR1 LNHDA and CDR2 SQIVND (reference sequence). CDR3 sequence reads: CASSLAGDQETQYF. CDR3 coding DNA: TGTGCCAGTAGTTTAGCGGGAGACCAAGAGACCCAGTACTTC.

The CDR3 spells CASSLGESSYNEQFF. The CDR3 DNA reads as TGCGCCAGCAGCTTAGGAGAGAGCTCCTACAATGAGCAGTTCTTC. V gene TRBV5-1 combines with J gene TRBJ2-1, with D uncertain. Germline lookup yields CDR1 SGHRS and CDR2 YFSETQ. Trimming cost V 2 bases and J 0 bases, with 9 bases left between them. This CDR3 is built from 15 residues.

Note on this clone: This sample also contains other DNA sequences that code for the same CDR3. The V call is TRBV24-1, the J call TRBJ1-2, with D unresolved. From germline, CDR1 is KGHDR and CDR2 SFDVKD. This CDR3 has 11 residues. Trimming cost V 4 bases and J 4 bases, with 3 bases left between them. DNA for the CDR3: TGTGCCACCAGTGACTTCTATGGCTACACCTTC. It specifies CATSDFYGYTF.

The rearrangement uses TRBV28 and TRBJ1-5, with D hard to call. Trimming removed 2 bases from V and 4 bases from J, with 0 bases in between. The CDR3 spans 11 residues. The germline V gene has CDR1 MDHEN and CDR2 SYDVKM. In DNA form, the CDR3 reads TGTGCCAGCAGTTTAAATCAGCCCCAGCATTTT. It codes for CASSLNQPQHF.

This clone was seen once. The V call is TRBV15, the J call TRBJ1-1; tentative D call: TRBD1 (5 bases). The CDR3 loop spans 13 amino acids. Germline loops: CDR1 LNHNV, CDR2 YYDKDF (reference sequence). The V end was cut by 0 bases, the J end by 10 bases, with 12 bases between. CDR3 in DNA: TGTGCCACCAGCAGAGACCTTCCTAGGGGAGCTTTCTTT. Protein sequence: CATSRDLPRGAFF.

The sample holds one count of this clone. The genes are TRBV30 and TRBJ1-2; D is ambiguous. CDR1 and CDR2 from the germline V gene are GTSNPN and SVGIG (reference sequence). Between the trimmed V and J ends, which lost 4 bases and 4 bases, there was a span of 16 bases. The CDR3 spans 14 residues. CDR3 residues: CAWTLSAASYGYTF. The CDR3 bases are TGTGCCTGGACTCTCTCCGCAGCCTCCTATGGCTACACCTTC.

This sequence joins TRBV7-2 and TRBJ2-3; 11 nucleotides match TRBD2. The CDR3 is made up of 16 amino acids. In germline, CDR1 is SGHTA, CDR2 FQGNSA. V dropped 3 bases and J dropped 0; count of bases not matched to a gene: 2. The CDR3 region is CASSFRTSGSTDTQYF. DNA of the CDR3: TGTGCCAGCAGCTTCCGGACTAGCGGGAGCACAGATACGCAGTATTTT.

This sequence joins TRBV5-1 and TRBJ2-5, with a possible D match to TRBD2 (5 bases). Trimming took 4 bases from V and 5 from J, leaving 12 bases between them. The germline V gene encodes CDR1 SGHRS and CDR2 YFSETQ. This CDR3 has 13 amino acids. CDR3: CASSATTLETQYF. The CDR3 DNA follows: TGCGCCAGCAGCGCGACTACTTTGGAGACCCAGTACTTC.

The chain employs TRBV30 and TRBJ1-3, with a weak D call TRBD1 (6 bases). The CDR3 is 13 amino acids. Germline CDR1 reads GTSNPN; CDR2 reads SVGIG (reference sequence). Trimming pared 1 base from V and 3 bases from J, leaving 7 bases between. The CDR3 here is CAWSGQVGNTIYF. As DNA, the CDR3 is TGTGCCTGGAGTGGACAGGTTGGAAACACCATATATTTT.

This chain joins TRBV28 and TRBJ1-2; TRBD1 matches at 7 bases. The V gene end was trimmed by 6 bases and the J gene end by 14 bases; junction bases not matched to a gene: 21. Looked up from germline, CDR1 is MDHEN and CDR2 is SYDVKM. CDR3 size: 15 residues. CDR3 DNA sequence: TGTGCCAGCAGCATAATGGGACAGCGCGGGGGAAATCTGACCTTC. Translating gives CASSIMGQRGGNLTF.

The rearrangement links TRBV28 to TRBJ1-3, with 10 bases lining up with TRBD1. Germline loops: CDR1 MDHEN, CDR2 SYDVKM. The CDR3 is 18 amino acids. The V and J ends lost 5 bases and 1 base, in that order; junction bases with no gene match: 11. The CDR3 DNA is TGTGCCAGCAGTACCCCGGGACAGGGGATCAAATCTGGAAACACCATATATTTT. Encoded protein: CASSTPGQGIKSGNTIYF.

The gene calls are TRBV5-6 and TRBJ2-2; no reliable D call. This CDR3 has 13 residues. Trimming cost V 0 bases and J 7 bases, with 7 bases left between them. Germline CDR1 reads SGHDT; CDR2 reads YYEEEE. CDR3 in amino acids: CASSLGVFGELFF. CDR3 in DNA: TGTGCCAGCAGCTTGGGGGTCTTCGGGGAGCTGTTTTTT.

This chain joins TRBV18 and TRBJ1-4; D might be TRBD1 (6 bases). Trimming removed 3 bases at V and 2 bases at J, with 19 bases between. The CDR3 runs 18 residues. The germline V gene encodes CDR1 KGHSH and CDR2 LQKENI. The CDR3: CASSPSTSVGATNEKLFF. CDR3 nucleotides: TGTGCCAGCTCACCCTCAACGAGCGTGGGGGCTACTAATGAAAAACTGTTTTTT.

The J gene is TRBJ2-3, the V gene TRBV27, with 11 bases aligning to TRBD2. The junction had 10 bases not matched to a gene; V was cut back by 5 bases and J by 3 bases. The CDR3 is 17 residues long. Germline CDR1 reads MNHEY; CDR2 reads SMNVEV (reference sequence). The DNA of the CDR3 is TGTGCCAGCAGTCCAATCAAGACTAGCGGGATAACAGATACGCAGTATTTT. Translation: CASSPIKTSGITDTQYF.

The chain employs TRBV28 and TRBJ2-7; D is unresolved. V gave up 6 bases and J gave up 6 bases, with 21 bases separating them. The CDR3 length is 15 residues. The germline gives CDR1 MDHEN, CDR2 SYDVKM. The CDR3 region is CASSPRFVRVSEQYF. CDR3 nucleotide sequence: TGTGCCAGCAGCCCTAGGTTCGTTCGCGTTAGCGAGCAGTACTTC. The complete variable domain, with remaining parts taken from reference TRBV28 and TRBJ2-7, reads DVKVTQSSRYLVKRTGEKVFLECVQDMDHENMFWYRQDPGLGLRLIYFSYDVKMKEKGDIPEGYSVSREKKERFSLILESASTNQTSMYLCASSPRFVRVSEQYFGPGTRLTVT.

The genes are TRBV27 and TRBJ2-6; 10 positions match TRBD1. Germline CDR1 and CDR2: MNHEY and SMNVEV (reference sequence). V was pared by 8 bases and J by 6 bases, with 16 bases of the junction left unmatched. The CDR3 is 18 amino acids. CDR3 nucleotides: TGTGCCAGCGGATTCACAGGACAGGGGGTTCCTGCGGCCAACGTCCTGACTTTC. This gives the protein CASGFTGQGVPAANVLTF. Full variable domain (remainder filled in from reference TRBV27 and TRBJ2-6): EAQVTQNPRYLITVTGKKLTVTCSQNMNHEYMSWYRQDPGLGLRQIYYSMNVEVTDKGDVPEGYKVSRKEKRNFPLILESPSPNQTSLYFCASGFTGQGVPAANVLTFGAGSRLTVL.

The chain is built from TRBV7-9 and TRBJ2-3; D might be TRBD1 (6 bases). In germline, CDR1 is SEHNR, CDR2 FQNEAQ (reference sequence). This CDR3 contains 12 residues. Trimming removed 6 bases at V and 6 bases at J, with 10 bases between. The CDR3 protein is CASRVDRDTQYF. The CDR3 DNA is TGTGCCAGCAGAGTCGACAGGGATACGCAGTATTTT. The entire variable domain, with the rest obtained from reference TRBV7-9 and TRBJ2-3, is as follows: DTGVSQNPRHKITKRGQNVTFRCDPISEHNRLYWYRQTLGQGPEFLTYFQNEAQLEKSRLLSDRFSAERPKGSFSTLEIQRTEQGDSAMYLCASRVDRDTQYFGPGTRLTVL.

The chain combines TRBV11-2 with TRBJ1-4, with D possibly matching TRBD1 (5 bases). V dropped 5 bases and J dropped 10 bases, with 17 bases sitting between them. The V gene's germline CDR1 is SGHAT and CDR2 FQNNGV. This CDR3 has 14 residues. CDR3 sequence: CASSPRGVDVKLFF. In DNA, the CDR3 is TGTGCCAGCAGCCCCCGGGGGGTGGACGTAAAACTGTTTTTT. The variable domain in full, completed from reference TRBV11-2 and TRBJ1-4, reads EAGVAQSPRYKIIEKRQSVAFWCNPISGHATLYWYQQILGQGPKLLIQFQNNGVVDDSQLPKDRFSAERLKGVDSTLKIQPAKLEDSAVYLCASSPRGVDVKLFFGSGTQLSVL.

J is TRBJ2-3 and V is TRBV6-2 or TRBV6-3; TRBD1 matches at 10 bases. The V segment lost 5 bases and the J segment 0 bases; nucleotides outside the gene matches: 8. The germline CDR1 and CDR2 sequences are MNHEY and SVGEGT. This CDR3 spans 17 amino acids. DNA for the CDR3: TGTGCCAGCAGTCCCCCAGGACAGGGGGTTAGCACAGATACGCAGTATTTT. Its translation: CASSPPGQGVSTDTQYF.

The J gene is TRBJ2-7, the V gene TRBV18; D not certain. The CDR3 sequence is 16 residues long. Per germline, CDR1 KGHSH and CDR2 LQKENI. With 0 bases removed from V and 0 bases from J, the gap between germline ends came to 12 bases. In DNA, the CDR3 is TGTGCCAGCTCACCACCGGTGATCCGGCCCTCCTACGAGCAGTACTTC. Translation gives CASSPPVIRPSYEQYF. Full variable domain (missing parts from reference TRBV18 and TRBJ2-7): NAGVMQNPRHLVRRRGQEARLRCSPMKGHSHVYWYRQLPEEGLKFMVYLQKENIIDESGMPKERFSAEFPKEGPSILRIQQVVRGDSAAYFCASSPPVIRPSYEQYFGPGTRLTVT.

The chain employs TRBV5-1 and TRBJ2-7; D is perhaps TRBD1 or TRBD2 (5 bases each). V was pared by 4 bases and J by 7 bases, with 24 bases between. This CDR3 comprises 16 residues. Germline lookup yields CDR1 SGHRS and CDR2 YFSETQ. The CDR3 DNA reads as TGCGCCAGCAGCCCGCAACCCAGGCTAGAGGGGAGTGAGCAGTACTTC. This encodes CASSPQPRLEGSEQYF.

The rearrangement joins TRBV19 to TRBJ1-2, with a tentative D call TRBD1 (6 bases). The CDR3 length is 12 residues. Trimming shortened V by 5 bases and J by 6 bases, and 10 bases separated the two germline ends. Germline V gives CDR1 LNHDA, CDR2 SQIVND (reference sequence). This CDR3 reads CASSPQGDGYTF. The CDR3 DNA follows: TGTGCCAGTAGTCCACAGGGTGATGGCTACACCTTC.

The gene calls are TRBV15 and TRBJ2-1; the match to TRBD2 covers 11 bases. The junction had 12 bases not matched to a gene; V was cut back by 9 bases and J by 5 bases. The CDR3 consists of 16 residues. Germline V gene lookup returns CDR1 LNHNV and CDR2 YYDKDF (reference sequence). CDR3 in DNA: TGTGCCACTGAATCGGCTCCGGGACTAGCGGACAATGAGCAGTTCTTC. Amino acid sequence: CATESAPGLADNEQFF.

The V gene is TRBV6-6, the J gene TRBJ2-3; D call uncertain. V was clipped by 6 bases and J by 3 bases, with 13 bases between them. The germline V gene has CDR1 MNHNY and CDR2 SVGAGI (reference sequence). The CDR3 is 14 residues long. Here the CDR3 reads CASRGGSTTDTQYF. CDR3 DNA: TGTGCCAGCAGGGGCGGCAGCACAACAGATACGCAGTATTTT.